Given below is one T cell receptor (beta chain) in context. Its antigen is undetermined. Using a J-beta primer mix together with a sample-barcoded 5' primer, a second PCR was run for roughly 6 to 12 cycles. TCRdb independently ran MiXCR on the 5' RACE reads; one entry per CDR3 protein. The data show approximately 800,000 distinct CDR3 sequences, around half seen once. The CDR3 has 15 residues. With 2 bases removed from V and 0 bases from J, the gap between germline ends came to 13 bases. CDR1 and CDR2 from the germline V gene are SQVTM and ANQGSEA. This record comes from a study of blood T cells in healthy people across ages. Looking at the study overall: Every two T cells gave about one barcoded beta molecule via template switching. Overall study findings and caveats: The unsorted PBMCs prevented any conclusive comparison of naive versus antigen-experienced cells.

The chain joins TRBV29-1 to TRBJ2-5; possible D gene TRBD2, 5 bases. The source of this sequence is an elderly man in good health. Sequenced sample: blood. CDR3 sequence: CSVELSEGYQETQYF. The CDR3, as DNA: TGCAGCGTTGAACTTAGCGAAGGGTACCAAGAGACCCAGTACTTC.